Sequencing of this TCR beta chain was carried out in a study of CD8+ T cells in alopecia areata. RNA extraction and reverse transcription yielded cDNA as sequencing template. Some clones are missing from TCRdb's copy, which holds only in-frame ones; the method was immunoSEQ multiplex PCR. The sample consists of 140,000 to 150,000 clones, around 58% of them appearing once. This receptor was obtained from a human donor with alopecia areata. This specimen was CD4+ T cells sorted from blood, taken at week 0.

CDR3 sequence reads: CASSLMAGSQDTQYF. CDR3 bases: TGTGCCAGCAGCTTAATGGCGGGGTCTCAAGATACGCAGTATTTT. This rearrangement joins TRBV7-3 to TRBJ2-3, with a tentative D call TRBD2 (6 bases). V dropped 1 base and J dropped 5 bases, with 13 bases sitting between them. The CDR3 totals 15 residues. Germline values: CDR1 SGHTA, CDR2 FQGTGA.